The TCR beta chain under discussion was sequenced for a study of cytomegalovirus exposure and HLA in healthy donors. Study results and caveats: A classifier reportedly called cytomegalovirus status with high sensitivity and specificity. The study recorded some 160 TCR beta chains that were cytomegalovirus-associated. CMV serostatus was the sole immune exposure data available.

Germline V gives CDR1 SGHRS, CDR2 YFSETQ. V lost 2 bases, J lost 2 bases, and 4 bases stayed unmatched. The CDR3 has 15 amino acids. Use of 60 Vbeta and 13 Jbeta primers characterized the PCR. Profiled with immunoSEQ multiplex PCR; TCRdb holds only in-frame clones, not every one. The data show approximately 76,000 clones, and the top ten clones hold approximately 4.2%. A word on this clone: The antigen remains undetermined.

Sequenced material: PBMCs. The V and J genes are TRBV5-1 and TRBJ2-5, with TRBD1 identical over 9 bases. This sequence was found in a young man in good health and CMV-seropositive. Written as DNA, the CDR3 is TGCGCCAGCAGCTTCCGGACAGGGGCACAAGAGACCCAGTACTTC. Translating it yields CASSFRTGAQETQYF.